What follows are 10 T cell receptor beta chains derived from one specimen sequenced in a study of blood T cell repertoires in COVID-19. Repertoires were generated with immunoSEQ multiplex PCR, while TCRdb's copy carries only in-frame clones and drops some. This sample carries roughly 41,000 clones, more than 85% of them seen once, and the ten largest clones take 3.1%. The sequenced sample was PBMCs or T cells enriched from blood (not recorded which). The receptors come from a woman in her 50s who had recovered from COVID-19.

V usage is TRBV18 and J usage is TRBJ1-1; TRBD1 aligns across 9 bases. Germline-derived CDR1 and CDR2 are KGHSH and LQKENI. Trimming took 4 bases from V and 1 from J; bases not matched to a gene: 4. The CDR3 has 15 amino acids. In nucleotides, the CDR3 is TGTGCCAGCTCACTAAGGACAGGGGAGAACACTGAAGCTTTCTTT. It is translated as CASSLRTGENTEAFF.

This sequence joins TRBV28 and TRBJ1-2; D might be TRBD1 (6 bases). With 7 bases removed from V and 5 bases from J, the gap between germline ends came to 14 bases. This CDR3 comprises 13 residues. Germline V gene sequence: CDR1 MDHEN, CDR2 SYDVKM. The CDR3 nucleotides read TGTGCCAGCATGGTCAGGGGAGTATATGGCTACACCTTC. Translating it yields CASMVRGVYGYTF.

The CDR3 sequence is CASSLSGDSNQPQHF. As DNA, the CDR3 is TGCGCCAGCAGCTTGAGCGGGGATAGCAATCAGCCCCAGCATTTT. This chain joins TRBV5-1 and TRBJ1-5; D is ambiguous. This CDR3 region has 15 residues. Trimming left V 1 base short and J 0 bases short, with 8 bases between. Per germline, CDR1 SGHRS and CDR2 YFSETQ.

The genes are TRBV25-1 and TRBJ2-1; 9 bases agree with TRBD1. With 2 bases clipped from V and 9 bases from J, the junction kept 5 bases outside the gene matches. CDR3 size: 14 residues. Germline V gene data show CDR1 as MGHDK and CDR2 as SYGVNS. The CDR3, as DNA: TGTGCCAGCAGTGAAGTACAGGGGGCCAGTGAGCAGTTCTTC. This gives the protein CASSEVQGASEQFF.

The V call is TRBV5-1, the J call TRBJ1-1; the match to TRBD1 covers 8 bases. The V gene end was trimmed by 5 bases and the J gene end by 6 bases; junction bases not matched to a gene: 12. Germline CDR1 reads SGHRS; CDR2 reads YFSETQ. CDR3 length: 15 residues. In DNA form, the CDR3 reads TGCGCCAGCAGGTCAGGGACAGGCGGAGTGGCTGAAGCTTTCTTT. As protein: CASRSGTGGVAEAFF.

The chain has TRBV9 and TRBJ1-1; no clear D gene. Trimming left V 5 bases short and J 4 bases short, with 9 bases between. CDR3 length equals 12 residues. Per germline, CDR1 SGDLS and CDR2 YYNGEE. DNA of the CDR3: TGTGCCAGCAGAGCGGAGGGCACTGAAGCTTTCTTT. It translates to CASRAEGTEAFF. Variable domain in full (rest from reference TRBV9 and TRBJ1-1): DSGVTQTPKHLITATGQRVTLRCSPRSGDLSVYWYQQSLDQGLQFLIQYYNGEERAKGNILERFSAQQFPDLHSELNLSSLELGDSALYFCASRAEGTEAFFGQGTRLTVV.

The chain employs TRBV15 and TRBJ1-4; TRBD1 is a possible D gene (6 bases). Trimming removed 0 bases at V and 4 bases at J, with 9 bases between. Germline CDR1 LNHNV, CDR2 YYDKDF (reference sequence). There are 15 residues in the CDR3. CDR3 region: CATSRDLQGNEKLFF. CDR3 in DNA: TGTGCCACCAGCAGAGATCTACAGGGTAATGAAAAACTGTTTTTT. The full variable domain, in which reference TRBV15 and TRBJ1-4 provide the parts outside the CDR3, is DAMVIQNPRYQVTQFGKPVTLSCSQTLNHNVMYWYQQKSSQAPKLLFHYYDKDFNNEADTPDNFQSRRPNTSFCFLDIRSPGLGDTAMYLCATSRDLQGNEKLFFGSGTQLSVL.

The chain recombines TRBV5-1 with TRBJ1-4; D not resolved. Between the trimmed V and J ends, which lost 4 bases and 5 bases, there was a span of 18 bases. This CDR3 comprises 16 residues. The V gene's germline CDR1 is SGHRS and CDR2 YFSETQ. CDR3 region: CASSRNSGMRNEKLFF. CDR3 nucleotide sequence: TGCGCCAGCAGCCGGAACTCGGGGATGAGGAATGAAAAACTGTTTTTT.

The chain is built from TRBV18 and TRBJ2-3; 9 nucleotides align to TRBD2. The V gene end was trimmed by 8 bases and the J gene end by 6 bases; junction bases not matched to a gene: 15. Germline values: CDR1 KGHSH, CDR2 LQKENI. The CDR3 sequence is 16 residues long. CDR3 nucleotides: TGTGCCAGCGCCCCAAAGGGGCGGGGGGGATTCGATACGCAGTATTTT. Protein product: CASAPKGRGGFDTQYF. Together with reference TRBV18 and TRBJ2-3, the CDR3 gives the full variable domain: NAGVMQNPRHLVRRRGQEARLRCSPMKGHSHVYWYRQLPEEGLKFMVYLQKENIIDESGMPKERFSAEFPKEGPSILRIQQVVRGDSAAYFCASAPKGRGGFDTQYFGPGTRLTVL.

The V gene is TRBV19, the J gene TRBJ1-3; D possibly corresponds to TRBD1 (6 bases). CDR3 length: 15 residues. V lost 3 bases and J lost 2, with 11 bases in between. Germline loops: CDR1 LNHDA, CDR2 SQIVND (reference sequence). The DNA of the CDR3 is TGTGCCAGTAGTATTAGCGGGACACCTGGAAACACCATATATTTT. The encoded protein is CASSISGTPGNTIYF.